These T cell receptor beta chains were read from a single sample in a study of control samples from healthy donors and cancer patients. Assay used: immunoSEQ multiplex PCR; TCRdb lists only in-frame clones, some missing. This table holds about 130,000 clones, around nine tenths found once. Source material: blood. The receptors stem from a man in his fifties or sixties in good health. CDR3s include the opening cysteine and the closing phenylalanine or tryptophan. Fields, in order: J gene, clone size, V gene, CDR3 protein. Where a row states a size, it is once, few, many or the class of an expanded clone; other rows omit it.

J: TRBJ1-4; size: NA; V: TRBV18; CDR3: CASSPDRGRNEKLFF
J: TRBJ2-2; size: few; V: TRBV6-6; CDR3: CASKRGGENTGELFF
J: TRBJ1-1; size: few; V: TRBV7-6; CDR3: CASSLGAGFGTEAFF
J: TRBJ1-1; size: NA; V: TRBV4-1; CDR3: CASSQGDRSNTEAFF
J: TRBJ2-3; size: NA; V: TRBV4-1; CDR3: CASSQEDFWATQYF
J: TRBJ1-3; size: NA; V: TRBV6-5; CDR3: CASSNDFSGNTIYF
J: TRBJ1-5; size: NA; V: TRBV5-8; CDR3: CASSPGPLNQPQHF
J: TRBJ2-7; size: NA; V: TRBV13; CDR3: CASGTGAEQYF
J: TRBJ2-5; size: few; V: TRBV4-1; CDR3: CASSPAGQETQYF
J: TRBJ1-1; size: NA; V: TRBV6-7; CDR3: CASNRGGRTGTEAFF
J: TRBJ1-1; size: NA; V: TRBV5-1; CDR3: CASSLTGGNTEAFF
J: TRBJ2-2; size: NA; V: TRBV28; CDR3: CASIAGTENTGELFF
J: TRBJ2-5; size: once; V: TRBV2; CDR3: CASSELGLGYQETQYF
J: TRBJ1-2; size: NA; V: TRBV30; CDR3: CASYGGGGYGYTF
J: TRBJ1-6; size: NA; V: TRBV5-1; CDR3: CASRAQGRPLHF
J: TRBJ2-7; size: NA; V: TRBV9; CDR3: CASSVEGQSLGQYF
J: TRBJ2-7; size: once; V: TRBV11-2; CDR3: CASSLRAGDPYEQYF
J: TRBJ1-2; size: NA; V: TRBV11-2; CDR3: CASSLRQGSGYGYTF
J: TRBJ2-2; size: NA; V: TRBV7-9; CDR3: CASSRGGGVNTGELFF
J: TRBJ2-2; size: NA; V: TRBV7-3; CDR3: CASSLQQGIAGELFF
J: TRBJ2-1; size: NA; V: TRBV7-3; CDR3: CASSSGLLLDEQFF
J: TRBJ2-3; size: NA; V: TRBV3-1/TRBV3-2; CDR3: CASSQASSGGGWPDTQYF
J: TRBJ2-1; size: NA; V: TRBV7-3; CDR3: CASSFQGNEQFF
J: TRBJ2-7; size: NA; V: TRBV4-1; CDR3: CASTQGPGPYEQYF
J: TRBJ2-2; size: NA; V: TRBV19; CDR3: CASSWPSYDTGELFF
J: TRBJ2-1; size: NA; V: TRBV5-6; CDR3: CASSLGTGRFDEQFF
J: TRBJ1-3; size: few; V: TRBV5-1; CDR3: CASSLERGAVGNTIYF
J: TRBJ1-5; size: NA; V: TRBV28; CDR3: CASSLKTVNQPQHF
J: TRBJ2-7; size: NA; V: TRBV4-1; CDR3: CASSHQMGDRGTSYEQYF
J: TRBJ2-5; size: NA; V: TRBV28; CDR3: CASSLPPGQPGWAQYF
J: TRBJ1-1; size: NA; V: TRBV24-1; CDR3: CATRQTGNTEAFF
J: TRBJ1-1; size: once; V: TRBV6-5; CDR3: CASRLGQKNTEAFF
J: TRBJ2-7; size: NA; V: TRBV28; CDR3: CASSLLAGAEQYF
J: TRBJ2-7; size: NA; V: TRBV30; CDR3: CAWSGGGYEQYF
J: TRBJ2-6; size: NA; V: TRBV30; CDR3: CAWSGTLGTGANVLTF
J: TRBJ1-5; size: NA; V: TRBV6-5; CDR3: CASRGQNSNQPQHF